The 13 T cell receptor beta chains given below trace back to one sample, sequenced in a study of blood T cell repertoires in COVID-19. Clones were sequenced by immunoSEQ multiplex PCR, and TCRdb holds only the in-frame ones, with some missing. Counted here are about 150,000 clones, about 85% occurring once; the ten biggest clones make up around 8.1%. Sequencing was performed on peripheral blood. These receptors came from a woman in her fifties or sixties with COVID-19, enrolled during active disease.

CDR3 sequence reads: CASSPQGVADTQYF. In DNA form, the CDR3 reads TGTGCCAGCAGCCCCCAGGGGGTGGCAGATACGCAGTATTTT. The chain couples TRBV9 to TRBJ2-3; 7 bases fit TRBD1. V trimming: 4 bases; J trimming: 4 bases; junction bases outside the gene matches: 6. CDR1 SGDLS and CDR2 YYNGEE come from the germline V gene. The CDR3 runs to 14 residues.

DNA of the CDR3: TGTGCCAGCAGCGTGGGACAGCGTAATGAAAAACTGTTTTTT. This gives the protein CASSVGQRNEKLFF. The chain is built from TRBV5-5 and TRBJ1-4; TRBD1 matches at 7 bases. This CDR3 comprises 14 residues. Unmatched junction bases numbered 4, after V lost 4 bases and J lost 4 bases. The germline V gene has CDR1 SGHKS and CDR2 YYEKEE (reference sequence).

This clone came up once. Other nucleotide sequences from this sample produce the same CDR3. The chain recombines TRBV19 with TRBJ1-6, with TRBD1 matching 10 bases. The J segment lost 7 bases and the V segment lost 6 bases, leaving 3 bases of the junction unmatched. CDR1 and CDR2 from the germline V gene are LNHDA and SQIVND (reference sequence). The CDR3 loop spans 14 amino acids. The chain's CDR3 is CASSDRGRNSPLHF. The CDR3 nucleotides read TGTGCCAGTAGCGACAGGGGGCGAAATTCACCCCTCCACTTT.

To note about this clone: A read error may produce the germline difference seen at one junction end. The chain uses TRBV7-7 and TRBJ2-6; perhaps TRBD1 as D (6 bases). Germline CDR1 and CDR2: SSHAT and FNYEAQ (reference sequence). The CDR3 contains 17 residues. The CDR3 nucleotides are TGTGCTAGCAGCTTAGTCCCCGCAGGGGCTGGGGCCAACGTCCTGACTTTC. Protein sequence: CASSLVPAGAGANVLTF.

The chain employs TRBV27 and TRBJ2-7; TRBD2 matches 7 bases. This CDR3 contains 15 residues. Germline CDR1 is MNHEY and CDR2 is SMNVEV (reference sequence). V lost 5 bases and J lost 6; bases outside the gene matches: 13. The CDR3 DNA sequence: TGTGCCAGCAGTCCTACTGTGGGAGGGAGGGGCGAGCAGTACTTC. Its protein product is CASSPTVGGRGEQYF.

This chain uses TRBV12-3 or TRBV12-4 with TRBJ2-2; D is unclear. Trimming left V 7 bases short and J 7 bases short, with 10 bases between. This CDR3 comprises 12 residues. The CDR3 DNA reads TGTGCCAGCAATCCCCTCCGCGGGGAGCTGTTTTTT. Its protein product is CASNPLRGELFF.

CDR3 residues: CAISGGEKDEKLFF. CDR3 coding DNA: TGTGCCATCAGTGGGGGAGAAAAGGATGAAAAACTGTTTTTT. The chain couples TRBV10-3 to TRBJ1-4; D is uncertain. There are 14 residues in the CDR3. Germline values: CDR1 ENHRY, CDR2 SYGVKD. Trimming pared 4 bases from V and 6 bases from J, leaving 12 bases between.

The chain uses TRBV11-3 and TRBJ2-5; no clear D gene. Germline V CDR1 and CDR2: SGHNT, YENEEA. This CDR3 region has 13 residues. Trimming took 4 bases from V and 4 from J, leaving 10 bases between them. The CDR3 here is CASSYLDGETQYF. As DNA, the CDR3 is TGTGCCAGCAGCTACCTAGACGGAGAGACCCAGTACTTC.

CDR3 protein: CASSPDRGNEKLFF. The CDR3 nucleotides are TGCGCCAGCAGCCCCGACAGGGGGAATGAAAAACTGTTTTTT. The chain has TRBV5-1 and TRBJ1-4; the match to TRBD1 covers 9 bases. With 4 bases clipped from V and 5 bases from J, the junction kept 3 bases outside the gene matches. CDR1 is SGHRS and CDR2 is YFSETQ in the germline V gene. CDR3 length: 14 amino acids.

V and J are TRBV7-8 and TRBJ2-3; 9 nucleotides match TRBD2. Per germline, CDR1 SGHVS and CDR2 FQNEAQ. The V segment lost 3 bases and the J segment 6 bases; nucleotides outside the gene matches: 13. CDR3 length equals 17 residues. CDR3 sequence: CASSFRVAGVGVDTQYF. The CDR3 nucleotides are TGTGCCAGCAGCTTTAGAGTAGCGGGAGTGGGAGTGGATACGCAGTATTTT.

V usage is TRBV5-1 and J usage is TRBJ1-2; D might be TRBD1 (6 bases). The CDR3 has 14 amino acids. CDR1 is SGHRS, CDR2 YFSETQ, per germline. The germline V and J ends were trimmed by 4 bases and 4 bases, with 14 bases remaining between them. The CDR3 DNA sequence: TGCGCCAGCAGCCCGGAGGGGGGGATCTATGGCTACACCTTC. The encoded protein is CASSPEGGIYGYTF.

The V and J genes are TRBV7-2 and TRBJ1-2; D is unclear. V lost 5 bases and J lost 2, with 12 bases in between. Germline CDR1 SGHTA, CDR2 FQGNSA. CDR3 length: 14 residues. CDR3 loop: CASSPTTQNYGYTF. Here the CDR3 DNA reads TGTGCCAGCAGCCCCACCACACAGAACTATGGCTACACCTTC.

The V gene is TRBV19, the J gene TRBJ1-4; TRBD1 is a possible D gene (6 bases). This CDR3 is 14 amino acids long. Germline V gene sequence: CDR1 LNHDA, CDR2 SQIVND (reference sequence). V was cut by 10 bases and J by 7 bases, with 19 bases left in between. The CDR3 loop is CATSPRGFGEKLFF. Written as DNA, the CDR3 is TGTGCCACCAGCCCCAGGGGCTTCGGTGAAAAACTGTTTTTT.